Described below is a single T cell receptor (beta chain) sequence and its context. The antigen is unknown. A much larger clone lies one base from this, so it may be a read error. Using RNA transcripts as the source, TCR beta CDR3 regions were amplified. Initially, a first-round RT-PCR of the TCR CDR3 employed the HTBI primer set. TCRdb ran MiXCR on the multiplex PCR reads and lists one entry per CDR3 protein. Of about 640,000 distinct CDR3 sequences listed, 20% are singletons. The sample comes from a study of T cells in Graves' hyperthyroidism and ophthalmopathy. Study-wide background: Peripheral blood draws took place at initial diagnosis, ahead of any treatment. Broader study findings: Blood samples included most of the expanded thyroid clonotypes exceeding 0.001. Ophthalmopathy, as predicted by the model, came a median about seven months after the prediction. Stable hyperthyroidism and ophthalmopathy were separated using 13 V-J signatures.

The CDR3 loop spans 16 amino acids. CDR1 and CDR2 (germline): SEHNR, FQNEAQ (reference sequence). The chain links TRBV7-9 to TRBJ2-2; 7 nucleotides line up with TRBD1. The sequence derives from a man aged 30 to 45 with Graves' ophthalmopathy. The sample taken for sequencing was blood. CDR3 sequence: CGSSLPGTANTGELFF. As DNA, the CDR3 is TGTGGCAGCAGCTTACCCGGGACAGCGAACACCGGGGAGCTGTTTTTT.